This T cell receptor beta chain originates from a study of blood T cell repertoires in COVID-19. On the study more broadly: Italy, Spain and the United States were the sources of the convalescent and acute COVID-19 samples. PBMCs, B-cell-depleted T cells, or T cells provided the cDNA or gDNA that made up the material.

The sample holds a few counts of this clone. Source study methods: Estimation of nucleated cell counts was performed using reference gene primer amplification. TCRdb keeps only in-frame clones here, not all; method: immunoSEQ multiplex PCR. The D gene and trimming were derived from the DNA, and the V and J assignments and clone size from that table. The sample carries more than 300,000 clones, more than 70% recorded once. The CDR3 is made up of 14 amino acids. In germline, CDR1 is GTSNPN, CDR2 SVGIG (reference sequence). The ends lost 3 bases at V and 9 bases at J; junction bases unmatched: 9. Seattle's enrolled individuals joined amid active infection and were then monitored longitudinally.

The chain uses TRBV30 and TRBJ2-1; TRBD2 matches at 9 bases. This receptor was identified in a woman in her 30s with COVID-19, enrolled during active disease. The sequencing sample was made of peripheral blood. The CDR3 loop reads CAWSAGGMLLEQFF. The CDR3 DNA follows: TGTGCCTGGAGCGCGGGGGGGATGCTTCTTGAGCAGTTCTTC.